Listed below are T cell receptor beta chains from one sample, sequenced in a study of cytomegalovirus exposure and HLA in healthy donors. This table comes from immunoSEQ multiplex PCR, and its TCRdb copy is limited to in-frame clones, with some not included. The sample has 120,000 to 150,000 clones; roughly three quarters are singletons. Sequences were obtained from PBMCs. The receptors were gathered from a male donor in good health and CMV-seronegative. Both conserved end residues are part of each CDR3. A D gene is named only where the DNA matches it firmly. The listing skips clone size in some rows; elsewhere it reads once, few, many or a size class.

CDR3 length: 13; D gene: -; clone size: once; J gene: TRBJ2-3; V gene: TRBV2; CDR3 protein: CASSEGGLGTQYF
CDR3 length: 12; D gene: -; clone size: -; J gene: TRBJ2-5; V gene: TRBV28; CDR3 protein: CASSRLGQTQYF
CDR3 length: 15; D gene: -; clone size: once; J gene: TRBJ2-5; V gene: TRBV5-1; CDR3 protein: CASTPGGGGQETQYF
CDR3 length: 15; D gene: -; clone size: -; J gene: TRBJ2-7; V gene: TRBV19; CDR3 protein: CASSIGGRRSYEQYF
CDR3 length: 17; D gene: TRBD2; clone size: -; J gene: TRBJ2-1; V gene: TRBV4-3; CDR3 protein: CASSQDWASGGYNEQFF
CDR3 length: 15; D gene: -; clone size: -; J gene: TRBJ1-1; V gene: TRBV5-6; CDR3 protein: CASSHSGVGSTEAFF
CDR3 length: 11; D gene: -; clone size: -; J gene: TRBJ1-2; V gene: TRBV29-1; CDR3 protein: CSAEGGGGYTF
CDR3 length: 15; D gene: TRBD1; clone size: -; J gene: TRBJ2-2; V gene: TRBV27; CDR3 protein: CASSLTGQGPGELFF
CDR3 length: 13; D gene: -; clone size: -; J gene: TRBJ2-3; V gene: TRBV9; CDR3 protein: CASSRTLTDTQYF
CDR3 length: 13; D gene: -; clone size: -; J gene: TRBJ1-2; V gene: TRBV7-8; CDR3 protein: CASSQDSNYGYTF
CDR3 length: 14; D gene: TRBD1; clone size: once; J gene: TRBJ2-2; V gene: TRBV4-1; CDR3 protein: CASSRGQPGGELFF
CDR3 length: 13; D gene: TRBD1; clone size: -; J gene: TRBJ1-2; V gene: TRBV19; CDR3 protein: CASSTQGVWGYTF
CDR3 length: 14; D gene: -; clone size: -; J gene: TRBJ1-1; V gene: TRBV11-2; CDR3 protein: CASSLAPGSAEAFF
CDR3 length: 15; D gene: -; clone size: few; J gene: TRBJ1-2; V gene: TRBV7-9; CDR3 protein: CASSLVGGYNYGYTF
CDR3 length: 14; D gene: -; clone size: -; J gene: TRBJ2-3; V gene: TRBV5-5; CDR3 protein: CASSLNPGVDTQYF
CDR3 length: 14; D gene: -; clone size: -; J gene: TRBJ1-1; V gene: TRBV5-1; CDR3 protein: CASSTDRPDTEAFF
CDR3 length: 15; D gene: -; clone size: once; J gene: TRBJ1-3; V gene: TRBV5-6; CDR3 protein: CASSLVRGSGNTIYF
CDR3 length: 18; D gene: TRBD1; clone size: -; J gene: TRBJ1-1; V gene: TRBV5-4; CDR3 protein: CASSWPGQGSYLNTEAFF
CDR3 length: 16; D gene: TRBD2; clone size: -; J gene: TRBJ2-3; V gene: TRBV9; CDR3 protein: CASSVRSGGRTDTQYF
CDR3 length: 15; D gene: -; clone size: -; J gene: TRBJ2-7; V gene: TRBV19; CDR3 protein: CASSMGLGGTYEQYF
CDR3 length: 13; D gene: TRBD1; clone size: -; J gene: TRBJ1-5; V gene: TRBV6-5; CDR3 protein: CASSSTGEQPQHF
CDR3 length: 14; D gene: TRBD1; clone size: few; J gene: TRBJ1-1; V gene: TRBV6-5; CDR3 protein: CASSTGTVNTEAFF
CDR3 length: 14; D gene: TRBD1; clone size: -; J gene: TRBJ1-4; V gene: TRBV5-4; CDR3 protein: CASSSGQGGEKLFF
CDR3 length: 16; D gene: -; clone size: -; J gene: TRBJ1-5; V gene: TRBV7-8; CDR3 protein: CASSPAGGAANQPQHF
CDR3 length: 15; D gene: TRBD1; clone size: -; J gene: TRBJ1-4; V gene: TRBV6-5; CDR3 protein: CASRQGSATNEKLFF
CDR3 length: 13; D gene: -; clone size: -; J gene: TRBJ1-5; V gene: TRBV28; CDR3 protein: CASMRGSNQPQHF
CDR3 length: 12; D gene: TRBD1; clone size: -; J gene: TRBJ1-1; V gene: TRBV4-3; CDR3 protein: CASSLKGAVAFF
CDR3 length: 15; D gene: TRBD2; clone size: few; J gene: TRBJ2-7; V gene: TRBV5-4; CDR3 protein: CASSLGRGDYFEQYF
CDR3 length: 18; D gene: TRBD1; clone size: -; J gene: TRBJ1-4; V gene: TRBV5-8; CDR3 protein: CASSLEGWPDRLNEKLFF
CDR3 length: 15; D gene: -; clone size: -; J gene: TRBJ1-2; V gene: TRBV6-1; CDR3 protein: CASRGAPTLNYGYTF
CDR3 length: 18; D gene: -; clone size: -; J gene: TRBJ1-4; V gene: TRBV4-2; CDR3 protein: CASSQETRDRGRGEKLFF
CDR3 length: 13; D gene: -; clone size: -; J gene: TRBJ2-5; V gene: TRBV7-2; CDR3 protein: CASSARGLGTQYF
CDR3 length: 15; D gene: -; clone size: -; J gene: TRBJ2-1; V gene: TRBV5-1; CDR3 protein: CASSLGGESYNEQFF
CDR3 length: 18; D gene: TRBD1; clone size: -; J gene: TRBJ2-6; V gene: TRBV27; CDR3 protein: CASSPRTGGSSGANVLTF
CDR3 length: 19; D gene: TRBD2; clone size: -; J gene: TRBJ2-1; V gene: TRBV28; CDR3 protein: CASRPGLAGGPPLTKEQFF
CDR3 length: 14; D gene: -; clone size: -; J gene: TRBJ1-1; V gene: TRBV6-5; CDR3 protein: CASSQVPGTTEAFF
CDR3 length: 17; D gene: TRBD2; clone size: -; J gene: TRBJ2-3; V gene: TRBV4-3; CDR3 protein: CASSQEYRSGGADTQYF
CDR3 length: 15; D gene: -; clone size: -; J gene: TRBJ2-7; V gene: TRBV30; CDR3 protein: CAWSPPRGGAYEQYF
CDR3 length: 18; D gene: -; clone size: -; J gene: TRBJ2-6; V gene: TRBV15; CDR3 protein: CATSREGRTSAGANVLTF
CDR3 length: 13; D gene: -; clone size: -; J gene: TRBJ2-1; V gene: TRBV5-8; CDR3 protein: CASSFGNYNEQFF
CDR3 length: 14; D gene: TRBD1; clone size: -; J gene: TRBJ1-5; V gene: TRBV2; CDR3 protein: CASLPGQGGQPQHF